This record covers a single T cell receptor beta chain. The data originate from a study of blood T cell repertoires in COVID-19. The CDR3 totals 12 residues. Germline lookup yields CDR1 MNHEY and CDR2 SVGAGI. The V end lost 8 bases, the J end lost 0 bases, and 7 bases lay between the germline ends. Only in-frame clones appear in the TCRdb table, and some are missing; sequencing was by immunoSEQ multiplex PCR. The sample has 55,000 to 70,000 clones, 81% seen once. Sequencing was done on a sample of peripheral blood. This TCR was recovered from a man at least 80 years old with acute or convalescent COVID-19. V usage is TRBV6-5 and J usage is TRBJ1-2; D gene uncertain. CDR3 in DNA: TGTGCCAGCCGGCGGGCTAACTATGGCTACACCTTC. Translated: CASRRANYGYTF.